A selection of T cell receptor beta chains follows, all from one sample in a study of blood T cell repertoires in COVID-19. The data were produced by immunoSEQ multiplex PCR, yet TCRdb's version contains in-frame clones alone and is incomplete. The repertoire consists of approximately 530,000 clones, with roughly 89% occurring once and the leading ten covering less than 9.5%. Sequenced input: peripheral blood. Receptors were obtained from a woman aged 45-65 years with COVID-19, enrolled during active disease. CDR3s leave out the opening cysteine and the closing phenylalanine or tryptophan.

v_call: TRBV5-5
j_call: TRBJ2-3
cdr3_aa: ASSSLGTSGRQTWEWTQY

v_call: TRBV27
j_call: TRBJ2-3
cdr3_aa: ASSYQGDTQY

v_call: TRBV5-1
j_call: TRBJ1-2
cdr3_aa: ASRNTGTYGYT

v_call: TRBV18
j_call: TRBJ1-2
cdr3_aa: ASSPQENYGYT

v_call: TRBV2
j_call: TRBJ1-1
cdr3_aa: ASMGGARNTEAF

v_call: TRBV5-5
j_call: TRBJ2-1
cdr3_aa: ASSSSASGLLSSYNEQF

v_call: TRBV24-1
j_call: TRBJ2-7
cdr3_aa: ATSRTGFYEQY

v_call: TRBV19
j_call: TRBJ1-5
cdr3_aa: ASSIKVLGRGQGVSGNQPQH

v_call: TRBV28
j_call: TRBJ2-7
cdr3_aa: ASSLAGGGYEQY

v_call: TRBV6-1
j_call: TRBJ1-3
cdr3_aa: ASSEGLVSGNTIY

v_call: TRBV6-5
j_call: TRBJ1-4
cdr3_aa: ASAPEGLTNEKLF

v_call: TRBV29-1
j_call: TRBJ1-4
cdr3_aa: SGAANEKLF

v_call: TRBV27
j_call: TRBJ2-1
cdr3_aa: ASSSLDGTGAYNEQF

v_call: TRBV28
j_call: TRBJ1-5
cdr3_aa: ASSSPTWTGSNQPQH

v_call: TRBV5-1
j_call: TRBJ2-3
cdr3_aa: ASSLVLTGSPRTQY

v_call: TRBV12-3/TRBV12-4
j_call: TRBJ2-7
cdr3_aa: ASSFSLYEQY

v_call: TRBV5-1
j_call: TRBJ1-2
cdr3_aa: ASSLLEGVGGYT